Listed below are T cell receptor beta chains from one sample, sequenced in a study of T-cell reconstitution after alpha-beta-depleted transplantation in children. One entry per CDR3 protein results from TCRdb running MiXCR on the PCR reads. The table includes more than 200,000 distinct CDR3 sequences, around a sixth detected once. Material: PBMCs, mostly from graft donor cells, obtained 360 days after TCRalphabeta/CD19-depleted stem cell transplant. These receptors were collected from a male patient between 2 and 10 years old who had a stem cell transplant for acute lymphoblastic leukemia, so the T cells may come from the graft donor. Both conserved end residues are part of each CDR3. A D gene is named only where the DNA matches it firmly. For some rows the clone size is stated as once, few or many, or as a class when expanded; others skip it.

j_call d_call clone_size v_call cdr3_aa cdr3_nt
TRBJ1-2 NA NA TRBV5-1 CASSGALLFYGYTF TGCGCCAGCTCTGGGGCGCTCCTCTTCTATGGCTACACCTTC
TRBJ2-1 TRBD2 few TRBV3-1 CASSQRREVWAEQFF TGTGCCAGCAGCCAAAGGCGGGAGGTATGGGCTGAGCAGTTCTTC
TRBJ1-1 TRBD1 many TRBV5-1 CASSPERGQMNTEAFF TGCGCCAGCAGCCCCGAACGGGGACAGATGAACACTGAAGCTTTCTTT
TRBJ2-3 NA few TRBV10-2 CASSEPGRTLTDTQYF TGCGCCAGCAGTGAGCCAGGGAGGACCCTCACAGATACGCAGTATTTT
TRBJ2-1 NA few TRBV11-1 CASSPVGGRGWKHNEQFF TGTGCCAGCAGCCCCGTTGGGGGCCGGGGTTGGAAACACAATGAGCAGTTCTTC
TRBJ2-5 NA few TRBV20-1 CSASGRAEETQYF TGCAGTGCCTCGGGTCGGGCGGAAGAGACCCAGTACTTC
TRBJ2-7 NA NA TRBV29-1 CSVQRGEATYEQYF TGCAGCGTGCAGAGGGGGGAGGCAACCTACGAGCAGTACTTC
TRBJ2-7 TRBD1 NA TRBV5-6 CASSSPGQGTLWDSYEQYF TGTGCCAGCAGCTCGCCGGGACAGGGAACACTCTGGGACTCCTACGAGCAGTACTTC
TRBJ1-1 NA NA TRBV3-1 CASSQGSMNTEAFF TGTGCCAGCAGCCAAGGGAGCATGAACACTGAAGCTTTCTTT
TRBJ2-3 NA NA TRBV29-1 CSAATTDTQYF TGCAGCGCTGCGACCACAGATACGCAGTATTTT
TRBJ1-1 NA once TRBV12-3/TRBV12-4 CASYRQETNTEAFF TGTGCCAGCTACCGACAGGAGACGAACACTGAAGCTTTCTTT
TRBJ1-1 TRBD1 few TRBV5-6 CASSPLGTGNTEAFF TGTGCCAGCAGCCCCCTCGGGACAGGGAACACTGAAGCTTTCTTT
TRBJ2-5 TRBD2 NA TRBV20-1 CSARTSGKETQYF TGCAGTGCGCGGACTAGCGGAAAAGAGACCCAGTACTTC
TRBJ2-1 NA NA TRBV9 CARTPAPDSFF TGTGCCAGGACACCAGCGCCGGACTCCTTCTTC
TRBJ1-5 NA once TRBV6-5 CASSLSELREPQHF TGTGCCAGCAGTTTGTCAGAGTTGCGGGAACCCCAGCATTTT
TRBJ2-7 TRBD2 few TRBV15 CATSEAPGGYYEQYF TGTGCCACCAGCGAGGCCCCCGGGGGGTACTACGAGCAGTACTTC
TRBJ2-2 TRBD2 NA TRBV29-1 CSVELNGLGTGELFF TGCAGCGTTGAATTAAACGGACTAGGTACCGGGGAGCTGTTTTTT
TRBJ2-5 TRBD1 NA TRBV5-1 CASSPDRSETQYF TGCGCCAGCAGCCCGGACAGGAGTGAGACCCAGTACTTC